Listed below are T cell receptor beta chains from one sample, sequenced in a study of metastatic and nonmetastatic thyroid tumors. MiXCR reprocessed the PCR reads for TCRdb. The sample has about 20,000 clones, around 28% seen once. The sample consisted of tumor tissue. The source of these receptors is a male donor with papillary thyroid cancer or a benign thyroid nodule (not recorded which). Some clones in this sample may be carry-over from other donors' samples. CDR3s include the opening cysteine and the closing phenylalanine or tryptophan. D genes are given only for firm matches. Size tells how often a clone was seen (once, few, many) or the class of an expanded clone, and some rows leave it out.

J: TRBJ1-3
V: TRBV30
D: -
size: -
CDR3: CAWSSFISGNTIYF
DNA: TGTGCCTGGAGTTCATTCATCTCTGGAAACACCATATATTTT

J: TRBJ2-3
V: TRBV2
D: -
size: few
CDR3: CASSEGQGGTDTQYF
DNA: TGCGCCAGCAGTGAGGGGCAGGGAGGCACAGATACGCAGTATTTT

J: TRBJ1-1
V: TRBV20-1
D: -
size: -
CDR3: CSARSPGRYTEAFF
DNA: TGCAGTGCTAGATCACCGGGACGTTATACTGAAGCTTTCTTT

J: TRBJ2-7
V: TRBV11-2
D: -
size: -
CDR3: CASSLGGAGAYEQYF
DNA: TGTGCCAGCAGCCTAGGGGGGGCCGGGGCCTACGAGCAGTACTTC

J: TRBJ1-2
V: TRBV14
D: -
size: -
CDR3: CASSQSGTWNYGYTF
DNA: TGTGCCAGCAGCCAATCCGGGACATGGAACTATGGCTACACCTTC

J: TRBJ2-7
V: TRBV15
D: TRBD2
size: medium-sized
CDR3: CATRSTSGYEQYF
DNA: TGTGCCACAAGGTCGACTAGCGGGTACGAGCAGTACTTC

J: TRBJ1-3
V: TRBV2
D: TRBD1
size: -
CDR3: CARNTGATGYTIYF
DNA: TGTGCCAGAAATACAGGGGCCACTGGATACACCATATATTTT

J: TRBJ2-7
V: TRBV10-3
D: -
size: few
CDR3: CAISGGGTYEQYF
DNA: TGTGCCATCAGTGGCGGGGGCACCTACGAGCAGTACTTC

J: TRBJ2-1
V: TRBV6-1
D: TRBD2
size: many
CDR3: CASSDWGLAGGGTHNEQFF
DNA: TGTGCCAGCAGTGATTGGGGACTAGCGGGGGGGGGAACCCACAATGAGCAGTTCTTC

J: TRBJ2-5
V: TRBV2
D: TRBD1
size: many
CDR3: CASFSDRARQETQYF
DNA: TGTGCCAGTTTCTCGGACAGGGCGAGACAAGAGACCCAGTACTTC

J: TRBJ1-2
V: TRBV28
D: TRBD1
size: few
CDR3: CASSRDRGVYGYTF
DNA: TGTGCCAGCAGTCGAGACAGGGGGGTATATGGCTACACCTTC

J: TRBJ2-7
V: TRBV28
D: -
size: few
CDR3: CASRVTPRYEQYF
DNA: TGTGCCAGCAGAGTGACCCCGAGGTACGAGCAGTACTTC

J: TRBJ1-2
V: TRBV3-1
D: TRBD1
size: many
CDR3: CASSPRDSNNYGYTF
DNA: TGTGCCAGCAGCCCAAGGGACAGTAATAACTATGGCTACACCTTC

J: TRBJ2-2
V: TRBV5-1
D: -
size: -
CDR3: CASSQGQITGELFF
DNA: TGCGCCAGCAGCCAAGGACAGATCACCGGGGAGCTGTTTTTT

J: TRBJ2-3
V: TRBV6-9
D: TRBD2
size: few
CDR3: CASSYGTSGDTQYF
DNA: TGTGCCAGCAGTTATGGGACTAGCGGAGATACGCAGTATTTT

J: TRBJ2-7
V: TRBV5-1
D: -
size: few
CDR3: CASSLEGTSTYEQYF
DNA: TGCGCCAGCAGCTTGGAGGGGACAAGCACCTACGAGCAGTACTTC

J: TRBJ1-5
V: TRBV7-8
D: -
size: once
CDR3: CASSLGGQDREPQHF
DNA: TGTGCCAGCAGCTTAGGGGGGCAGGACCGGGAGCCCCAGCATTTT

J: TRBJ2-7
V: TRBV24-1
D: TRBD2
size: medium-sized
CDR3: CATSDGTRDEQYF
DNA: TGTGCCACCAGTGATGGGACTAGAGATGAGCAGTACTTC

J: TRBJ1-6
V: TRBV7-2
D: -
size: few
CDR3: CASSLGVSYNSPLHF
DNA: TGTGCCAGCAGCTTAGGCGTCTCCTATAATTCACCCCTCCACTTT

J: TRBJ1-4
V: TRBV2
D: -
size: -
CDR3: CASSEGNPHPFF
DNA: TGTGCCAGCAGTGAAGGCAACCCCCACCCTTTTTTT

J: TRBJ2-7
V: TRBV7-2
D: -
size: many
CDR3: CASSLYPVGEQYF
DNA: TGTGCCAGCAGCTTATACCCAGTGGGCGAGCAGTACTTC

J: TRBJ2-7
V: TRBV27
D: TRBD1
size: medium-sized
CDR3: CASHPQGAYEQYF
DNA: TGTGCCAGCCACCCGCAGGGGGCCTACGAGCAGTACTTC

J: TRBJ1-2
V: TRBV20-1
D: -
size: few
CDR3: CSATGNNYGYTF
DNA: TGCAGTGCAACAGGGAATAACTATGGCTACACCTTC

J: TRBJ2-7
V: TRBV11-2
D: -
size: few
CDR3: CASSLGTEFERYF
DNA: TGTGCCAGCAGCTTAGGAACCGAATTCGAGCGGTACTTC

J: TRBJ1-2
V: TRBV25-1
D: TRBD1
size: many
CDR3: CASSGTGGGDGYTF
DNA: TGTGCCAGCAGTGGGACAGGGGGAGGGGATGGCTACACCTTC

J: TRBJ2-3
V: TRBV11-3
D: -
size: few
CDR3: CASSPGVANSDTQYF
DNA: TGTGCCAGCAGCCCAGGGGTAGCCAACTCAGATACGCAGTATTTT

J: TRBJ2-1
V: TRBV7-3
D: -
size: -
CDR3: CASSFGSNNEQFF
DNA: TGTGCCAGCAGCTTTGGGAGCAACAATGAGCAGTTCTTC

J: TRBJ1-2
V: TRBV5-1
D: -
size: -
CDR3: CASSLGTANYGYTF
DNA: TGCGCCAGCAGCTTAGGGACGGCTAACTATGGCTACACCTTC

J: TRBJ1-5
V: TRBV30
D: -
size: -
CDR3: CAWSFQEPQHF
DNA: TGTGCCTGGAGTTTTCAGGAGCCCCAGCATTTT

J: TRBJ1-2
V: TRBV7-8
D: -
size: many
CDR3: CASSLPGSYGYTF
DNA: TGTGCCAGCAGCTTACCGGGATCCTATGGCTACACCTTC

J: TRBJ2-6
V: TRBV5-1
D: TRBD2
size: -
CDR3: CASSLAASGSTGANVLTF
DNA: TGCGCCAGCAGCTTGGCTGCTAGCGGGAGTACTGGGGCCAACGTCCTGACTTTC

J: TRBJ2-1
V: TRBV5-1
D: TRBD1
size: -
CDR3: CASSLGPGGIYNEQFF
DNA: TGCGCCAGCAGCTTGGGCCCAGGGGGCATCTACAATGAGCAGTTCTTC

J: TRBJ1-2
V: TRBV6-1
D: -
size: medium-sized
CDR3: CASSEAGGGGGGYTF
DNA: TGTGCCAGCAGTGAAGCGGGGGGAGGAGGCGGTGGCTACACCTTC

J: TRBJ2-7
V: TRBV6-5
D: -
size: -
CDR3: CASSYSSHHVYEQYF
DNA: TGTGCCAGCAGTTACTCGAGTCATCATGTCTACGAGCAGTACTTC

J: TRBJ1-1
V: TRBV7-9
D: -
size: -
CDR3: CASSRQPEAFF
DNA: TGTGCCAGCAGCCGACAACCTGAAGCTTTCTTT